The 7 T cell receptor beta chains below come from one sample, sequenced in a study of blood T cell repertoires in COVID-19. Profiled with immunoSEQ multiplex PCR; TCRdb holds only in-frame clones, not every one. This sample has about 73,000 clones; 75% to 80% occur once, and the top ten carry about 2.1%. Material: peripheral blood. All receptors come from a man aged 65 to 85 with COVID-19, enrolled during active disease.

The J gene is TRBJ2-1, the V gene TRBV19; D remains ambiguous. V shed 3 bases and J shed 4 bases, with 13 bases lying between them. CDR3 length: 15 residues. Germline-derived CDR1 and CDR2 are LNHDA and SQIVND (reference sequence). The DNA for the CDR3 is TGTGCCAGTAGTATCACGGGTCGAGCGTACAATGAGCAGTTCTTC. Residues: CASSITGRAYNEQFF. The whole variable domain, filled in from reference TRBV19 and TRBJ2-1, reads DGGITQSPKYLFRKEGQNVTLSCEQNLNHDAMYWYRQDPGQGLRLIYYSQIVNDFQKGDIAEGYSVSREKKESFPLTVTSAQKNPTAFYLCASSITGRAYNEQFFGPGTRLTVL.

The V and J genes are TRBV5-1 and TRBJ2-7; maybe TRBD2 (6 bases). This CDR3 is built from 14 residues. Germline V lookup: CDR1 SGHRS, CDR2 YFSETQ. V was trimmed by 0 bases and J by 2 bases, leaving 9 bases between them. The CDR3 loop is CASSLDGGTYEQYF. Written as DNA, the CDR3 is TGCGCCAGCAGCTTGGATGGCGGGACCTACGAGCAGTACTTC.

This clone was counted only a few times. This chain uses TRBV7-2 with TRBJ2-1; 13 bases are shared with TRBD2. This CDR3 comprises 16 residues. Germline values: CDR1 SGHTA, CDR2 FQGNSA. V was pared by 5 bases and J by 6 bases, with 7 bases of the junction left unmatched. The CDR3 DNA reads TGTGCCAGCAGCGCCTCCGGGACTAGCGGGGTCAATGAGCAGTTCTTC. Amino acids: CASSASGTSGVNEQFF.

This chain connects TRBV2 to TRBJ1-2, with 7 bases that match TRBD1. V dropped 10 bases and J dropped 4; count of bases not matched to a gene: 9. The CDR3 totals 13 residues. CDR1 and CDR2 from the germline V gene are SNHLY and FYNNEI. The CDR3 bases are TGTGCCATAGACAGGGCGCAGGGCTATGGCTACACCTTC. As protein: CAIDRAQGYGYTF.

The chain has TRBV15 and TRBJ1-2, with TRBD1 matching over 8 bases. The CDR3 extends over 15 amino acids. V gave up 0 bases and J gave up 1 base; unmatched junction bases: 1. The germline V gene encodes CDR1 LNHNV and CDR2 YYDKDF (reference sequence). The CDR3 DNA reads as TGTGCCACCAGCAGAGACAGGGGGCGTAACTATGGCTACACCTTC. Its protein product is CATSRDRGRNYGYTF.

V is TRBV24-1 and J is TRBJ1-5; no firm D call. The CDR3 loop spans 14 amino acids. Per germline, CDR1 KGHDR and CDR2 SFDVKD. V was clipped by 5 bases and J by 5 bases, with 12 bases between them. The CDR3 DNA reads TGTGCCACCAGTGGACGGGGTCGGGATCAGCCCCAGCATTTT. Its translation is CATSGRGRDQPQHF.

This clone showed up just a few times. V gene TRBV23-1 combines with J gene TRBJ1-3; D remains ambiguous. TRBV23-1 is identified as an open reading frame with a role that is uncertain. Trimming removed 3 bases from V and 0 bases from J, with 15 bases in between. The CDR3 consists of 17 residues. The CDR3, as DNA: TGCGCCAGCAGTCACCGTCCCGGGGATTACTCTGGAAACACCATATATTTT. Protein sequence: CASSHRPGDYSGNTIYF.